These 5 T cell receptor beta chains originate from one sample sequenced in a study of post-analysis software for immune sequencing data. Libraries were made from TCR beta cDNA, and they carried unique molecular identifiers. A single record per CDR3 protein comes from TCRdb applying MiXCR to the PCR reads. Here the sample spans fewer than 550,000 distinct CDR3 sequences, approximately 34% being singletons. The study, taken as a whole, reports: Controls had lower frequencies than patients of about 5 TRBV segments, which included TRBV5-6, TRBV5-1 and TRBV20-1.

The antigens for these receptors are not known. Sequenced input: blood. The receptors originated from a girl aged 2 to 17 with multiple sclerosis.

This clonotype was recorded many times. The chain recombines TRBV5-1 with TRBJ2-3; TRBD1 aligns across 7 bases. CDR3 size: 12 residues. The germline CDR1 and CDR2 sequences are SGHRS and YFSETQ. J was trimmed by 9 bases and V by 5 bases; bases with no gene match: 6. CDR3: CASSLTGQTQYF. The CDR3 DNA reads as TGCGCCAGCAGTTTGACAGGGCAGACGCAGTATTTT.

The genes are TRBV6-1 and TRBJ2-7; D may be TRBD1 or TRBD2 (7 bases each). Between the trimmed V and J ends, which lost 2 bases and 2 bases, there was a span of 25 bases. Germline values: CDR1 MNHNS, CDR2 SASEGT. The CDR3 is made up of 19 amino acids. CDR3 residues: CASSEYGTEAGGVAYEQYF. CDR3 DNA: TGTGCCAGCAGTGAATACGGGACAGAGGCAGGGGGGGTGGCCTACGAGCAGTACTTC.

The gene calls are TRBV6-2 or TRBV6-3 and TRBJ2-7; 11 bases line up with TRBD1. CDR1 is MNHEY and CDR2 is SVGEGT in the germline V gene. This CDR3 comprises 16 residues. Trimming removed 6 bases from V and 0 bases from J; junction bases left unmatched: 7. The CDR3 protein is CASRRGQGATSYEQYF. The CDR3 DNA reads as TGTGCCAGCAGGCGCGGACAGGGGGCAACCTCCTACGAGCAGTACTTC.

This sequence joins TRBV4-1 and TRBJ1-2; 7 nucleotides match TRBD1. J lost 2 bases, V lost 3 bases, and 6 bases had no gene match. The germline gives CDR1 MGHRA, CDR2 YSYEKL. The CDR3 runs to 15 residues. In DNA form, the CDR3 reads TGCGCCAGCAGCCAGCTGACAGGGCTGAACTATGGCTACACCTTC. It codes for CASSQLTGLNYGYTF.

V usage is TRBV20-1 and J usage is TRBJ2-3; TRBD2 matches 7 bases. Germline lookup yields CDR1 DFQATT and CDR2 SNEGSKA (reference sequence). The length of the CDR3 is 15 residues. V lost 5 bases, J lost 0 bases, and 8 bases stayed unmatched. The CDR3 here is CSAPLSGASTDTQYF. Here the CDR3 DNA reads TGCAGTGCTCCCCTCAGCGGGGCTAGCACAGATACGCAGTATTTT.